This T cell receptor (beta chain) was captured in a study of Ad26.COV2.S vaccination and SARS-CoV-2 variants. Background on the study: The authors gave Ad26.COV2.S intramuscularly, either once or twice 56 days apart.

Comment on this clone: What it binds is not known.

Described treatment: 15 to 20 received Ad26.COV2.S at low or high dose, single or two shots; 5 received placebo; per-sample allocation not given. Sampling was done on day 63 after the first vaccine or placebo injection. The administered vaccine (an Ad26 vector) expressed Wuhan-strain SARS-CoV-2 spike. Method: immunoSEQ multiplex PCR; TCRdb's copy keeps in-frame clones and lacks some. This sample has 440,000 or so clones, with 80% to 90% found just once. Broader study findings: Placebo and vaccine recipients had non-spike TCR breadth that was similar.

Trimming removed 4 bases at V and 6 bases at J, with 20 bases between. Germline-derived CDR1 and CDR2 are SEHNR and FQNEAQ (reference sequence). This CDR3 has 16 residues. This sample comprised peripheral blood, obtained in a trial of Ad26.COV2.S vaccine versus placebo. The clonotype was recovered from a person between 18 and 60 years old who received the Ad26.COV2.S COVID-19 vaccine or a placebo. The gene calls are TRBV7-9 and TRBJ2-3, with D maybe TRBD2 (5 bases). CDR3 nucleotides: TGTGCCAGCAGCTCCCCGGCCGCACTAGAGGTTGATACGCAGTATTTT. It yields the protein CASSSPAALEVDTQYF.